This T cell receptor beta chain is from a study of blood T cell repertoires in COVID-19 (dated by TCRdb to 2018 to 2021). Background on the whole study: Samples covering the acute and convalescent phases of COVID-19 were provided by collaborators in the United States, Italy and Spain. The prospective study material was composed of cDNA or gDNA derived from T cells, B-cell-depleted T cells, or PBMCs. Deeply sampled blood TCRbeta repertoires from subjects exposed to, actively infected with, or recovered from COVID-19 were included in the dataset. The repertoires were released in a freely available public database meant as a resource for research on the immune response to SARS-CoV-2. The samples were drawn from two sources: the first 160 participants of the ongoing ImmuneRACE study, and 950 to 1,500 subjects contributed by 6 global collaborators. Nearly every sample came with metadata listing a de-identified subject ID, COVID-19 status, age in years and sex. Where available, HLA class I and class II types were obtained from metadata supplied by the sample provider rather than from assay-based typing. The paper as a whole reports these results and caveats: Clinical and demographic metadata were provided uncurated, with the amount varying by source and participant.

Collaborating institutions collected whole blood in K2EDTA tubes following their own protocols. For TCRbeta analysis, collaborator samples were shipped as frozen whole blood, as isolated PBMCs, or as DNA extracted from either sample type. In the case of this clone: Its binding antigen is unknown. No base qualities exist here, and no much larger clone lies one base off it.

TCRbeta CDR3 regions were amplified from genomic DNA by means of the immunoSEQ Assay, a bias-controlled multiplex PCR. On the study's bioinformatics: Within the assay, amplification of reference gene primers was used to estimate how many nucleated cells each sample contained. To quantify the absolute abundance of each unique TCRbeta CDR3 rearrangement, sequence reads were collapsed and filtered. For each sample, productive Simpson clonality was calculated by taking the square root of Simpson's diversity index across productive rearrangements. The immuneACCESS repertoire file appears here via TCRdb, limited to in-frame rearrangements. These files lack a portion of the clones; in checked studies, under half of the deficit traces to unresolved V genes, and the cause of the others is not known. D and trimming come from the DNA, and the V and J calls and clone size come from that table. For this sample the table gives 300,000 to 400,000 clones, of which around 85% were detected only once. The ten largest clones capture 7.2% of the sample.

V is cut by 5 bases and J by 7 bases, and the space between the germline ends is 22 bases. The CDR3 goes from the cysteine to the phenylalanine over 15 residues. Solely the CDR3 DNA is kept, with 45 bases framed from the first base. The germline V gene sets CDR1 to SGHRS and CDR2 to YFSETQ. Here the chain combines TRBV5-1 and TRBJ2-7; tentative D gene TRBD2, with 5 bases matching. This TCR was sampled from a human donor in a cohort sampled during active COVID-19. Material: peripheral blood. The DNA sequence follows: TGCGCCAGCAGTTATCGGGCCGAGGCACGCGGGGAGCAGTACTTC. This yields the protein CASSYRAEARGEQYF.